A selection of T cell receptor beta chains follows, all from one sample in a study of blood T cell repertoires in COVID-19. The table came from immunoSEQ multiplex PCR; TCRdb's copy has only in-frame clones and leaves some out. This sample yields roughly 250,000 clones, of which 82% are seen a single time; roughly 4.9% belongs to the top ten. Material for sequencing was peripheral blood. The receptor source for this set is a woman aged 80 or older with active or convalescent COVID-19. Each CDR3 is given with its conserved first and last residue. Each record gives: clone size, V gene, J gene, D gene, CDR3 DNA, CDR3 protein. D genes are given only for firm matches. Some rows mark clone size as missing; the rest say once, few, many or name a class of expanded clone.

>NA|TRBV12-3/TRBV12-4|TRBJ1-2|NA
TGTGCCAGCAGTCCACAGGATAACTATGGCTACACCTTC
CASSPQDNYGYTF
>NA|TRBV6-5|TRBJ1-1|TRBD1
TGTGCCAGCAGGGACAGGGGAGGCGACACTGAAGCTTTCTTT
CASRDRGGDTEAFF
>NA|TRBV2|TRBJ2-6|NA
TGTGCCAGCATGCGGATCTCTGGGGCCAACGTCCTGACTTTC
CASMRISGANVLTF
>few|TRBV18|TRBJ1-2|NA
TGTGCCAGCTCACCAGATATCGGGGGTGCACATCGTTTAGCACATGGCTACACCTTC
CASSPDIGGAHRLAHGYTF
>NA|TRBV19|TRBJ2-1|TRBD1
TGTGCCAGTAGTATAGAGGACAGGGGGCGCTGGGAGCAGTTCTTC
CASSIEDRGRWEQFF
>NA|TRBV6-5|TRBJ2-7|NA
TGTGCCAGCAAGTCCTCGACGCGGTACGAGCAGTACTTC
CASKSSTRYEQYF
>NA|TRBV5-1|TRBJ2-1|NA
TGCGCCAGCAGCTTGGGACAAGAGAAGCAGTTCTTC
CASSLGQEKQFF
>NA|TRBV6-1|TRBJ1-5|NA
TGTGCCAGCAGTGAAGCCCGACCCGGGAAAGGGCAGCCCCAGCATTTT
CASSEARPGKGQPQHF
>NA|TRBV19|TRBJ1-4|TRBD1
TGTGCCAGTAGTATTCGACAGGGATTCCTTCAAAATGAAAAACTGTTTTTT
CASSIRQGFLQNEKLFF
>NA|TRBV2|TRBJ1-1|TRBD1
TGTGCCAGCAGTGAGGAGGCAGGGGGCTTCACTGAAGCTTTCTTT
CASSEEAGGFTEAFF
>NA|TRBV19|TRBJ1-1|TRBD1
TGTGCCAGTAGTACTTCGGGACAGTTGAACACTGAAGCTTTCTTT
CASSTSGQLNTEAFF
>NA|TRBV5-1|TRBJ2-1|TRBD2
TGCGCCAGCAGCTTGTTATCCGGGGGGGCAGCATATGAGCAGTTCTTC
CASSLLSGGAAYEQFF
>NA|TRBV24-1|TRBJ1-2|NA
TGTGCCACCAGTAACTACTTATCGGGTGGCTACACCTTC
CATSNYLSGGYTF
>NA|TRBV28|TRBJ1-3|NA
TGTGCCAGCAGTTTTGTCGGTCGGACAAGGTTTTATTTT
CASSFVGRTRFYF
>NA|TRBV4-1|TRBJ2-5|TRBD2
TGCGCCAGCAGCCACACGCTTACTAGCGGACAAGAGACCCAGTACTTC
CASSHTLTSGQETQYF
>NA|TRBV10-1|TRBJ1-1|NA
TGCGCCAGCAGTGGGACTATTCGACGGGCTGAAGCTTTCTTT
CASSGTIRRAEAFF
>NA|TRBV4-1|TRBJ2-1|TRBD2
TGCGCCAGCAGCGATACCCGACTAGCGGGATGGGGAGAGCAGTTCTTC
CASSDTRLAGWGEQFF
>NA|TRBV24-1|TRBJ2-3|NA
TGTGCCACCAGTGACCCAGTTACGCAGTATTTT
CATSDPVTQYF
>NA|TRBV6-2/TRBV6-3|TRBJ2-4|NA
TGTGCCAGCAGTTACAGCCAAAACATTCAGTACTTC
CASSYSQNIQYF
>NA|TRBV6-5|TRBJ2-4|NA
TGTGCCAGCCGACAGCGACTAGCCAAAAACATTCAGTACTTC
CASRQRLAKNIQYF
>NA|TRBV28|TRBJ2-3|TRBD2
TGTGCCAGCAGTTTCCGGCTGGGACTAGCGGATCCTCGGGATACGCAGTATTTT
CASSFRLGLADPRDTQYF
>NA|TRBV9|TRBJ1-1|TRBD1
TGTGCCAGCAGCATTGAGACAGGGGGCACTGAAGCTTTCTTT
CASSIETGGTEAFF
>NA|TRBV10-3|TRBJ2-2|TRBD1
TGTGCCACCATCCGGGACAGGGGCTCCGGGGAGCTGTTTTTT
CATIRDRGSGELFF